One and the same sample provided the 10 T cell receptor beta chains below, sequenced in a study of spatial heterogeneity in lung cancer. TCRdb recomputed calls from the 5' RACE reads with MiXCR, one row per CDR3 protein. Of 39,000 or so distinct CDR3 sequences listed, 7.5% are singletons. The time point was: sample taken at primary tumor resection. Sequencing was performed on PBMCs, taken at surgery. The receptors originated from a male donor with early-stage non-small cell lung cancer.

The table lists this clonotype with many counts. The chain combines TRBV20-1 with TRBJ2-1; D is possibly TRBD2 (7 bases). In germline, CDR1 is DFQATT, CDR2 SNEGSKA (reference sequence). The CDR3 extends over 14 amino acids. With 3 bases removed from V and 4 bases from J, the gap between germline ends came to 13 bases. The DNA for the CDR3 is TGCAGTGCTAGGGTTGCGGGGGCTTACAATGAGCAGTTCTTC. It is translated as CSARVAGAYNEQFF.

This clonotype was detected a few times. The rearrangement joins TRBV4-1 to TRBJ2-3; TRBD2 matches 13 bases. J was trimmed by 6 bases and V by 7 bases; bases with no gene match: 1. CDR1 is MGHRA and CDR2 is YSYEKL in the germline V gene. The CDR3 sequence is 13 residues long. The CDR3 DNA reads TGCGCCAGCAAGGGACTAGCGGGGGATACGCAGTATTTT. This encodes CASKGLAGDTQYF.

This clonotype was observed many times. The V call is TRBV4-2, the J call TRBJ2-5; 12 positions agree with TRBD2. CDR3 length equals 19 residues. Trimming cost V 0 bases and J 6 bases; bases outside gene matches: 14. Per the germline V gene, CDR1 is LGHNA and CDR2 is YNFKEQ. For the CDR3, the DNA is TGTGCCAGCAGCCAAGATGTGACTAGCGGGAGTCCCAACAGGAAGACCCAGTACTTC. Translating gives CASSQDVTSGSPNRKTQYF.

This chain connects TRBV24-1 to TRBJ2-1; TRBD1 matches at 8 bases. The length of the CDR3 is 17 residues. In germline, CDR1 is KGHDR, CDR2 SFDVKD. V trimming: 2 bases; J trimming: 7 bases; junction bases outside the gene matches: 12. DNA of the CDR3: TGTGCCACCAGTGATTCCCCCGGGACAGGTCTTGGGAATGAGCAGTTCTTC. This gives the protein CATSDSPGTGLGNEQFF.

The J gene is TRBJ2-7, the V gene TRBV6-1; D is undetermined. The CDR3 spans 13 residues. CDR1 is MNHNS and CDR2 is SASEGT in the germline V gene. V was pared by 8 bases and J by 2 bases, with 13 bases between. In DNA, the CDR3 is TGTGCCAGCGCTATACGACCAGCCTACGAGCAGTACTTC. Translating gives CASAIRPAYEQYF.

The CDR3 coding sequence is TGCGCCAGCAGCCAAGATAGTGGGGAGGGCTACACCTTC. Encoded protein: CASSQDSGEGYTF. The chain recombines TRBV4-3 with TRBJ1-2; D is unclear. The CDR3 runs to 13 residues. Germline V lookup: CDR1 LGHNA, CDR2 YSLEER. V was pared by 0 bases and J by 8 bases, with 10 bases between.

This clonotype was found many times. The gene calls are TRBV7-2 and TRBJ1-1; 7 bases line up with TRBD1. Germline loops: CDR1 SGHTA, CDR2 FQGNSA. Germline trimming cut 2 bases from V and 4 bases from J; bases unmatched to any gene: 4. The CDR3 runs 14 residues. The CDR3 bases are TGTGCCAGCAGCTTATCCAGGGGGGGCACTGAAGCTTTCTTT. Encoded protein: CASSLSRGGTEAFF.

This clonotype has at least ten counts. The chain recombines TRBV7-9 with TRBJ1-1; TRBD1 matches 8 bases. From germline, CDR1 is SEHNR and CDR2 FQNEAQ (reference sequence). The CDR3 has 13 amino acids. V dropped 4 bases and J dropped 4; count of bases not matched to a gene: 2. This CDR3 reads CASSSGGLTEAFF. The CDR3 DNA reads TGTGCCAGCAGCTCAGGGGGCCTCACTGAAGCTTTCTTT.

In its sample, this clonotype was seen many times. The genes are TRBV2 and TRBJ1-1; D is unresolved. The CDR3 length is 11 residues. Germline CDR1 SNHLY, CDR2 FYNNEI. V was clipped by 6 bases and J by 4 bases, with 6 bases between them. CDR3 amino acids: CASRAGTEAFF. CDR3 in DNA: TGTGCCAGCAGGGCGGGCACTGAAGCTTTCTTT.

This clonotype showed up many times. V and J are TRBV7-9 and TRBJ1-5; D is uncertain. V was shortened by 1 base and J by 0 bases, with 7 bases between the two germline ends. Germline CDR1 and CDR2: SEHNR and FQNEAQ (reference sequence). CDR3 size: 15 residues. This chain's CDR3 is CASSLGTNSNQPQHF. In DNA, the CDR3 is TGTGCCAGCAGCTTAGGCACCAATAGCAATCAGCCCCAGCATTTT. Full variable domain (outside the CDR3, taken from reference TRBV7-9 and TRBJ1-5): DTGVSQNPRHKITKRGQNVTFRCDPISEHNRLYWYRQTLGQGPEFLTYFQNEAQLEKSRLLSDRFSAERPKGSFSTLEIQRTEQGDSAMYLCASSLGTNSNQPQHFGDGTRLSIL.